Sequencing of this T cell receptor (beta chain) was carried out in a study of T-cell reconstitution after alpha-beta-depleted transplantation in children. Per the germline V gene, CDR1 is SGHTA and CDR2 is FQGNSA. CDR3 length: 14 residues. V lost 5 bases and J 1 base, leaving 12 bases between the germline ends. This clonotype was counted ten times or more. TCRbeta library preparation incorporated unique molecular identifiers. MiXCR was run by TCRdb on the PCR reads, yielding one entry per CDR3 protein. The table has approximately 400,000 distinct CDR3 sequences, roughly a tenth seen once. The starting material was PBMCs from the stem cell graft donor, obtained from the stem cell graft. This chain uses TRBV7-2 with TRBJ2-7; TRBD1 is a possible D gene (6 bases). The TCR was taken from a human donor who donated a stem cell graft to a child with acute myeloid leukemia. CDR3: CASSRDKKSYEQYF. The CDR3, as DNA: TGTGCCAGCAGCCGGGACAAAAAATCCTACGAGCAGTACTTC.